A single sample gave rise to the 3 T cell receptor beta chains below, sequenced in a study of blood T cell repertoires in COVID-19. Only in-frame clones appear in the TCRdb table, and some are missing; sequencing was by immunoSEQ multiplex PCR. The data hold roughly 250,000 clones, with around four fifths observed a single time. Sequenced: peripheral blood. The receptors shown here come from an older woman with active or convalescent COVID-19.

The genes are TRBV5-1 and TRBJ1-6; 8 bases fit TRBD1. The CDR3 length is 16 residues. Unmatched junction bases numbered 4, after V lost 4 bases and J lost 1 base. In germline, CDR1 is SGHRS, CDR2 YFSETQ. This CDR3 reads CASSPGGASYNSPLHF. The CDR3 DNA reads TGCGCCAGCAGCCCAGGGGGCGCGTCCTATAATTCACCCCTCCACTTT.

The rearrangement uses TRBV5-1 and TRBJ1-1; 10 bases align to TRBD1. The J segment lost 3 bases and the V segment lost 4 bases, leaving 15 bases of the junction unmatched. CDR1 and CDR2 (germline): SGHRS, YFSETQ. The CDR3 has 18 residues. CDR3 DNA sequence: TGCGCCAGCAGCGCTATACCGGGACAGGGGCTGGGAGACACTGAAGCTTTCTTT. It encodes CASSAIPGQGLGDTEAFF.

The chain is built from TRBV5-4 and TRBJ2-7; D is unclear. The V gene lost 4 bases and the J gene lost 6 bases, with 11 bases spanning the gap. Per the germline V gene, CDR1 is SGHNT and CDR2 is YYREEE (reference sequence). The CDR3 extends over 12 amino acids. This CDR3 is CASSPAGREQYF. The CDR3 nucleotides are TGTGCCAGCAGCCCCGCCGGTCGCGAGCAGTACTTC.